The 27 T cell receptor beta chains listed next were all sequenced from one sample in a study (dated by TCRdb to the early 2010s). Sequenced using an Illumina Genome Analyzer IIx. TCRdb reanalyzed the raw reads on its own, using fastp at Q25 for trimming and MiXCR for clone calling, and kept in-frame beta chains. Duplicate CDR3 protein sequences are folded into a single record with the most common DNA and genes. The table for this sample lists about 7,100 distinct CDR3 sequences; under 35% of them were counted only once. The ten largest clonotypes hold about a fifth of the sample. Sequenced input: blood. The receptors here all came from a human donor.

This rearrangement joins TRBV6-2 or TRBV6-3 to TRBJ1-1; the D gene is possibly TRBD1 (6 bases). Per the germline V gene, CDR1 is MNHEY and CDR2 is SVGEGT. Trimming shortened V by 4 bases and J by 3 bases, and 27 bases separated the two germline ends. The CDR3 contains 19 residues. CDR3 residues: CASSSISGRHGGTYTEAFF. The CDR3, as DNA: TGTGCCAGCAGTTCGATAAGCGGCCGCCATGGAGGGACATACACTGAAGCTTTCTTT.

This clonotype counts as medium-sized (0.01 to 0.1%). The DNA of the CDR3 is TGTGCCAGCAGTCCCCCGGGCGGACACAATGAGCAGTTCTTC. It codes for CASSPPGGHNEQFF. V usage is TRBV6-5 and J usage is TRBJ2-1; D remains unclear. In germline, CDR1 is MNHEY, CDR2 SVGAGI. Between the trimmed V and J ends, which lost 5 bases and 5 bases, there was a span of 13 bases. CDR3 size: 14 residues.

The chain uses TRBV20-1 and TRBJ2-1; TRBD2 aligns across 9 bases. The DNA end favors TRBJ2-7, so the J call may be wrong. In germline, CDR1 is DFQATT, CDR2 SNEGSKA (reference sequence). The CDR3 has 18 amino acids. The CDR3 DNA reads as TGCAGTGCTGCCCAGGACTGGGGTAGCGGGAGTTCACCCGATGAGCAGTACTTC. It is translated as CSAAQDWGSGSSPDEQYF.

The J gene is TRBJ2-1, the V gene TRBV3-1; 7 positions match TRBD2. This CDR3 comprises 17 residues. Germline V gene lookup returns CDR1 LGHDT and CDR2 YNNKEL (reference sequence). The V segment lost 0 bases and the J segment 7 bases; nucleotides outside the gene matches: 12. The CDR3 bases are TGTGCCAGCAGCCAAGAAAGAGCTGGACTAGGGCTAAATGAGCAGTTCTTC. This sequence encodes CASSQERAGLGLNEQFF.

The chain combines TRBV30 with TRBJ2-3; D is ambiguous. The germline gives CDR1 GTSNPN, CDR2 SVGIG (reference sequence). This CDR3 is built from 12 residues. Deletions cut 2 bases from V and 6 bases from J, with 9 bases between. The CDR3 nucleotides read TGTGCCTGGAGTCCACCCGGGGATACGCAGTATTTT. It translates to CAWSPPGDTQYF.

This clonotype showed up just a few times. The CDR3 here is CSVGYNYGYTF. CDR3 in DNA: TGCAGCGTTGGGTACAATTATGGCTACACCTTC. This chain links TRBV29-1 with TRBJ1-2; unclear D gene. CDR3 size: 11 residues. With 4 bases removed from V and 5 bases from J, the gap between germline ends came to 8 bases. CDR1 and CDR2 (germline): SQVTM, ANQGSEA.

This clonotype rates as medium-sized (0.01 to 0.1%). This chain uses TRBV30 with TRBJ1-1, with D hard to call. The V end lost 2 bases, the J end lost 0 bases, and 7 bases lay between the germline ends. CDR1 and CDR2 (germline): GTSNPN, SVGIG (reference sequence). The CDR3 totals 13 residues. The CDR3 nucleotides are TGTGCCTGGAGTTCACAGTTGAACACTGAAGCTTTCTTT. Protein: CAWSSQLNTEAFF. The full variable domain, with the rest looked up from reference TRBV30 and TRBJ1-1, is SQTIHQWPATLVQPVGSPLSLECTVEGTSNPNLYWYRQAAGRGLQLLFYSVGIGQISSEVPQNLSASRPQDRQFILSSKKLLLSDSGFYLCAWSSQLNTEAFFGQGTRLTVV.

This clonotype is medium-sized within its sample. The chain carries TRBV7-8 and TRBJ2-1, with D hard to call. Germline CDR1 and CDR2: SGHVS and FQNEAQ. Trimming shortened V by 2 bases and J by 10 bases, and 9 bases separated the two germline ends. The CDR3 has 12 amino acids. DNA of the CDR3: TGTGCCAGCAGCTTATTGGCTTGGGAGCAGTTCTTC. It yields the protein CASSLLAWEQFF.

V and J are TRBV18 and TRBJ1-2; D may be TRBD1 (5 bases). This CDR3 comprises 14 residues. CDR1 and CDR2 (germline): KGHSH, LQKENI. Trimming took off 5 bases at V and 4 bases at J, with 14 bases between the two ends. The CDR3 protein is CASSSNQGAYGYTF. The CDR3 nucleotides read TGTGCCAGCTCATCGAACCAAGGGGCCTATGGCTACACCTTC.

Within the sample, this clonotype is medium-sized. The CDR3 DNA reads TGTGCCTGGACGAGAGTTTACGGTGGCTACACCTTC. This sequence encodes CAWTRVYGGYTF. The rearrangement uses TRBV30 and TRBJ1-2; D is unresolved. Trimming took 4 bases from V and 7 from J, leaving 13 bases between them. The V gene's germline CDR1 is GTSNPN and CDR2 SVGIG (reference sequence). CDR3 length: 12 amino acids.

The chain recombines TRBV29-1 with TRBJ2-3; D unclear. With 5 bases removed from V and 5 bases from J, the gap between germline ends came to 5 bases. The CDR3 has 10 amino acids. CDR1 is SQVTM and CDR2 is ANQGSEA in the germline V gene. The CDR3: CSVREDTQYF. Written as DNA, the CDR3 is TGCAGCGTTCGAGAAGATACGCAGTATTTT.

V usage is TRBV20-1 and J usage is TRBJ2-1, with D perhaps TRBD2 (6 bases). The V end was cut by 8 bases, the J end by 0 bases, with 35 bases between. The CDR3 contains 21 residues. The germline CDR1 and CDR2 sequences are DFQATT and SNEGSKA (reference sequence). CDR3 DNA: TGCAGTAGCAGCAGTTCGATAAGCGGCCGCCATGGAGGGTTCTCCTACAATGAGCAGTTCTTC. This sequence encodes CSSSSSISGRHGGFSYNEQFF.

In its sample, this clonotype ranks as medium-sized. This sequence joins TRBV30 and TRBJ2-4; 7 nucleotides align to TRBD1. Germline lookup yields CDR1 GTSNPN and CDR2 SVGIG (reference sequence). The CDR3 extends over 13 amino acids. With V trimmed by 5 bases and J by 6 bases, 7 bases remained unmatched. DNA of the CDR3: TGTGCCTGGGCGACAGGGTTGAGAAACATTCAGTACTTC. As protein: CAWATGLRNIQYF.

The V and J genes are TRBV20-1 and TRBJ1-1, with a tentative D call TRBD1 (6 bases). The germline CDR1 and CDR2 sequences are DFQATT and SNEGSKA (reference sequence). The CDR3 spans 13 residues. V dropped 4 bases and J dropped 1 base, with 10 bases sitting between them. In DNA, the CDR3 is TGCAGTGCTACCGGACAGAAGAACACTGAAGCTTTCTTT. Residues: CSATGQKNTEAFF.

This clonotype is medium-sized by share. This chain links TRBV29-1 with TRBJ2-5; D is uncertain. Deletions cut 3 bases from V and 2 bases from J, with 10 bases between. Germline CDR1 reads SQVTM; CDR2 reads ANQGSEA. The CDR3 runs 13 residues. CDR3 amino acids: CSVDDGTQETQYF. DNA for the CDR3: TGCAGCGTTGATGACGGCACGCAAGAGACCCAGTACTTC.

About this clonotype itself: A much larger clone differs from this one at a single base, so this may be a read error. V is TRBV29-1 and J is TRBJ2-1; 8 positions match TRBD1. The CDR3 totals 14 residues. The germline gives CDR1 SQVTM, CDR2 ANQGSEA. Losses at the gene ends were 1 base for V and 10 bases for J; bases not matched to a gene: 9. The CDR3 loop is CSVEGAGGYYEQFF. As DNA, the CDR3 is TGCAGCGTTGAAGGTGCAGGGGGCTATTACGAGCAGTTCTTC.

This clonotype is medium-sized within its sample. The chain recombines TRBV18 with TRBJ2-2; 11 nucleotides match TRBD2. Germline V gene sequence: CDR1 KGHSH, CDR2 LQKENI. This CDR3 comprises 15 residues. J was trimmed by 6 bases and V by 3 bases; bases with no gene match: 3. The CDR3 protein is CASSPLAGGAGELFF. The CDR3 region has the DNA TGTGCCAGCTCACCGCTAGCGGGAGGAGCCGGGGAGCTGTTTTTT. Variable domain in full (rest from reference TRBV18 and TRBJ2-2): NAGVMQNPRHLVRRRGQEARLRCSPMKGHSHVYWYRQLPEEGLKFMVYLQKENIIDESGMPKERFSAEFPKEGPSILRIQQVVRGDSAAYFCASSPLAGGAGELFFGEGSRLTVL.

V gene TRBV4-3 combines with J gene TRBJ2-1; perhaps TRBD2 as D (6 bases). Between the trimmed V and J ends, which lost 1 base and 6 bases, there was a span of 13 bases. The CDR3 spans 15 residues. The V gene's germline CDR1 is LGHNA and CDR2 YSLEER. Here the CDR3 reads CASSQGKGGFNEQFF. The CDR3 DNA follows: TGCGCCAGCAGCCAAGGGAAAGGAGGGTTCAATGAGCAGTTCTTC.

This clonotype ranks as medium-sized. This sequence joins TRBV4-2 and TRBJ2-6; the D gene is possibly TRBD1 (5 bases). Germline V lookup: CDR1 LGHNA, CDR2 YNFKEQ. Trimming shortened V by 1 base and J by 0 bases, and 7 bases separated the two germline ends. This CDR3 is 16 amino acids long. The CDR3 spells CASSQGTNSGANVLTF. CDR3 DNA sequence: TGTGCCAGCAGCCAAGGGACAAACTCTGGGGCCAACGTCCTGACTTTC.

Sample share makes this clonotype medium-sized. The chain's CDR3 is CASSPVPGRDTYEQYF. The CDR3 DNA is TGTGCCAGCAGCCCGGTGCCGGGTAGGGACACATACGAGCAGTACTTC. V and J are TRBV4-2 and TRBJ2-7, with D maybe TRBD1 (6 bases). The CDR3 extends over 16 amino acids. Trimming shortened V by 4 bases and J by 4 bases, and 20 bases separated the two germline ends. Germline V gene lookup returns CDR1 LGHNA and CDR2 YNFKEQ.

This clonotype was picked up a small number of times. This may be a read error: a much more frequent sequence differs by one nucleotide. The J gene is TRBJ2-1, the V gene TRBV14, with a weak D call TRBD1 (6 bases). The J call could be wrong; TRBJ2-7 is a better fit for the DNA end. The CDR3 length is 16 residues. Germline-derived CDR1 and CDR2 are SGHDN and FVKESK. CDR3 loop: CASSLPGTLPYNEQYF. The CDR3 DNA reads TGTGCCAGCAGCCTCCCCGGGACACTCCCCTACAATGAGCAGTACTTC.

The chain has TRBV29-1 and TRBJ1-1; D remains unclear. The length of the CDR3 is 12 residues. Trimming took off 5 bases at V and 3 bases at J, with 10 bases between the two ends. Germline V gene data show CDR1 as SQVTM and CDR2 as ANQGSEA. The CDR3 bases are TGCAGCGTTAGCCAGCGGGACACTGAAGCTTTCTTT. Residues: CSVSQRDTEAFF.

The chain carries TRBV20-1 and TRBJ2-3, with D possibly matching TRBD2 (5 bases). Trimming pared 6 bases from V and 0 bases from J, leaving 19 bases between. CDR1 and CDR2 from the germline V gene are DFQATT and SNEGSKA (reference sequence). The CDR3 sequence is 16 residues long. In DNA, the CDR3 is TGCAGTGCCAGCTCCCATACTAGAGACAGCACAGATACGCAGTATTTT. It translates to CSASSHTRDSTDTQYF.

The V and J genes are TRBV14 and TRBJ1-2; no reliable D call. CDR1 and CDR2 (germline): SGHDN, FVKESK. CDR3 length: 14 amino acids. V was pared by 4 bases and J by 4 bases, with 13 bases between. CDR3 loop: CASSPRGLGYGYTF. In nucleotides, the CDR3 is TGTGCCAGCAGCCCCCGAGGGTTGGGCTATGGCTACACCTTC.

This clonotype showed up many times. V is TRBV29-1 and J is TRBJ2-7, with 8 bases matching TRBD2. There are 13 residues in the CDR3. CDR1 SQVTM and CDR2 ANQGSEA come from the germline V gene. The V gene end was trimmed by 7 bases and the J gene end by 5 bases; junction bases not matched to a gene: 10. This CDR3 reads CSARGAGDDEQYF. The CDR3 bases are TGCAGCGCGCGGGGGGCGGGAGACGACGAGCAGTACTTC.

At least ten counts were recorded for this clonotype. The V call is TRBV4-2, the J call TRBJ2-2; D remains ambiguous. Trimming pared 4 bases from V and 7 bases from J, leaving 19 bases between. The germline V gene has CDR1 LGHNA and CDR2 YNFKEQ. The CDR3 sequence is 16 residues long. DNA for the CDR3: TGTGCCAGCAGCCGTTCGTGGTTAGATGGGATCGGGGAGCTGTTTTTT. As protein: CASSRSWLDGIGELFF.

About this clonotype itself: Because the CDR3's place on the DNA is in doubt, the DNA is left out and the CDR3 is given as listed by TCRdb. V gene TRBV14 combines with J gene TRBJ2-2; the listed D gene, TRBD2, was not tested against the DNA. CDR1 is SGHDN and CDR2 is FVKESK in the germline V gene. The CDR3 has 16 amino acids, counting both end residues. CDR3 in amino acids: CASSQGTTTTPGSCFF.